The T cell receptor beta chain under discussion was sequenced for a study of T cell repertoires in cytomegalovirus infection. About this clonotype itself: Its matching antigen is unknown.

A single record per CDR3 protein comes from TCRdb applying MiXCR to the reads. The data contain fewer than 300,000 distinct CDR3 sequences, roughly 24% of them seen just once; the ten biggest clones take up approximately 13%. Whole-study results and caveats: Dominant in the ex vivo response were TCR beta clonotypes restricted by HLA-C and specific for CMV.

The receptor was isolated from a human donor in good health (CMV status not recorded). Some clones in this sample may be carry-over from other donors' samples. The sample comprised PBMCs.

The CDR3 coding sequence is TGTGCCATCAGTGATCTCGGTCTAGCGTACGAGCAGTACTTC. It translates to CAISDLGLAYEQYF. The rearrangement joins TRBV10-3 to TRBJ2-7, with D perhaps matching TRBD2 (6 bases). This CDR3 is built from 14 residues. The germline V and J ends were trimmed by 3 bases and 4 bases, with 13 bases remaining between them. Germline V gives CDR1 ENHRY, CDR2 SYGVKD.